This TCR beta chain was sequenced in a study of blood T cell repertoires in COVID-19 (dated by TCRdb to 2020 to 2021). The study in broad terms: Samples covering the acute and convalescent phases of COVID-19 were provided by collaborators in the United States, Italy and Spain. The prospective study material was composed of cDNA or gDNA derived from T cells, B-cell-depleted T cells, or PBMCs. The dataset comprised deeply sampled blood TCRbeta repertoires from subjects exposed to, actively infected with, or recovered from COVID-19. A freely available public database, intended as a resource for researchers studying the immune response to SARS-CoV-2, is where the repertoires were released. The samples were drawn from two sources: the first 160 participants of the ongoing ImmuneRACE study, and 950 to 1,500 subjects contributed by 6 global collaborators. Sample metadata almost always included a de-identified subject ID, COVID-19 status, age in years and sex. Where HLA class I and class II types were available, the types were taken from metadata supplied by the sample provider, not from assay-based typing.

The immunoSEQ Assay, a bias-controlled multiplex PCR, was used to amplify TCRbeta CDR3 regions from genomic DNA. The original methods were these. Within the assay, amplification of reference gene primers was used to estimate how many nucleated cells each sample contained. To quantify the absolute abundance of each unique TCRbeta CDR3 rearrangement, sequence reads were collapsed and filtered. For each sample, productive Simpson clonality was calculated as the square root of Simpson's diversity index over productive rearrangements. TCRdb holds this immuneACCESS table with in-frame rearrangements only. Some clones are missing; in checked studies, unresolved V genes explain under half, and the rest has no known cause. The D gene and trimming were derived from the DNA, and the V and J assignments and clone size from that table. Counted in this sample were around 200,000 clones; roughly 84% of them appeared once. Approximately 3% of the sample is taken by the ten largest.

Of note for this clone: Its binding antigen is unknown. No qualities accompany the bases; no much larger clone lies one base away.

Findings and caveats that apply to the study as a whole: How much clinical and demographic metadata was included differed by source and by participant, and the metadata was provided uncurated.

Participants in the prospective study were aged roughly 18 to 100 years, lived in over 20 United States geographic areas, and enrolled through a virtual design. Cohort assignment in the prospective study relied on participant-reported clinical history from a screening survey and a study questionnaire. ImmuneRACE Cohort 3 recovered participants were defined by two consecutive negative NP/OP PCR tests, healthcare professional clearance, or symptom resolution. Each participant in the prospective study had whole blood, serum and a nasopharyngeal or oropharyngeal swab collected by mobile phlebotomists. Participants in the prospective study had the option to provide additional blood draws and questionnaires over an approximately 2-month period. Before DNA extraction, blood samples from the prospective study were shipped at room temperature or frozen. CDR1 and CDR2, looked up from the germline V gene (reference sequence), are MNHEY and SMNVEV. From the cysteine through the phenylalanine, the CDR3 covers 11 amino acids. This entry keeps only the CDR3 DNA: 33 bases, framed from base 1. Cut back by 9 bases and 7 bases, the V and J ends lie 10 bases apart.

Input material: PBMCs or T cells enriched from blood (not recorded which). The sequence was obtained from a woman younger than 45 who had recovered from COVID-19. The receptor chain draws on TRBV27 and TRBJ2-1, with the D gene not confidently named. Read as DNA, the sequence is TGTGCCAGTGCGGCTGGAAATGAGCAGTTCTTC. Protein translation: CASAAGNEQFF.